The present entry profiles one T cell receptor (beta chain) with its context. Profiled with immunoSEQ multiplex PCR; TCRdb holds only in-frame clones, not every one. The sample carries about 200,000 clones, 85% to 90% recorded once. The entry originates in a study of blood T cell repertoires in COVID-19. Across the study: The study drew acute and convalescent COVID-19 samples from the United States, Italy and Spain.

J lost 4 bases, V lost 8 bases, and 1 base had no gene match. The germline V gene has CDR1 LNHDA and CDR2 SQIVND (reference sequence). The CDR3 is 12 residues long. The receptor's source is a man younger than 30 with active or convalescent COVID-19. V gene TRBV19 combines with J gene TRBJ1-1; 10 bases agree with TRBD1. Material: peripheral blood. The CDR3 bases are TGTGCCAGTCGGACAGGGGGCACTGAAGCTTTCTTT. This encodes CASRTGGTEAFF.